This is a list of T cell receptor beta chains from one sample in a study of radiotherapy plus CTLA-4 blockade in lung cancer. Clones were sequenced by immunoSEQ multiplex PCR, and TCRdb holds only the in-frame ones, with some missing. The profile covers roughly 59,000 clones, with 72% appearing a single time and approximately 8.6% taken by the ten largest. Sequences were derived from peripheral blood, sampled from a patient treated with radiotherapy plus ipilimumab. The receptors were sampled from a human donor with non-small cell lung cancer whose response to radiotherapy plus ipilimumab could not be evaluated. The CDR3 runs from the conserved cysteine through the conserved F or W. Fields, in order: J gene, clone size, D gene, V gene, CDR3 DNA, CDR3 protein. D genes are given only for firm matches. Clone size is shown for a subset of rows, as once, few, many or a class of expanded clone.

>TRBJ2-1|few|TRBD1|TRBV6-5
TGTGCCAGCAGTTACCCGGACAGGGGTTACGATGAGCAGTTCTTC
CASSYPDRGYDEQFF
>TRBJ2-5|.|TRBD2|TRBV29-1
TGCAGCGTTGGACTAGCGGGAGGAGGAGAGACCCAGTACTTC
CSVGLAGGGETQYF
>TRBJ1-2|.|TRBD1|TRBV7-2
TGTGCCAGCAGCTTAGCGGCCGGGACAGGGGGTTCCTATGGCTACACCTTC
CASSLAAGTGGSYGYTF
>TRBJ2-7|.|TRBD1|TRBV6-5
TGTGCCAGCAGTCCCGGGGGACAGGGAAGTTTCGAGCAGTACTTC
CASSPGGQGSFEQYF
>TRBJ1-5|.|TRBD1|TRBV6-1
TGTGCCAGCAGTGAAGCCAGGGGGTGGAATCAGCCCCAGCATTTT
CASSEARGWNQPQHF
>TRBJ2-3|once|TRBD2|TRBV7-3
TGTGCCAGCAGTTTAGGGGGTCTAGCGGGGATCACAGATACGCAGTATTTT
CASSLGGLAGITDTQYF
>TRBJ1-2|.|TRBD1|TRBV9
TGTGCCAGCAGCACAACCGGGACAGGGGCCTATGGCTACACCTTC
CASSTTGTGAYGYTF
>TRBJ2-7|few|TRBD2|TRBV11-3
TGTGCCAGCAGCTCCTTAGCGGGTAGTGACTACGAGCAGTACTTC
CASSSLAGSDYEQYF
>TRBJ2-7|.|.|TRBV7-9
TGTGCCAGCAGCTTAGGTTACAGGACCTACGAGCAGTACTTC
CASSLGYRTYEQYF
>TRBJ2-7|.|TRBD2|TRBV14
TGTGCCAAAGAGCGGGGGGCAAACTACGAGCAGTACTTC
CAKERGANYEQYF
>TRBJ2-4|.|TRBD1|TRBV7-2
TGTGCCAGCACCCGGACAGGGGCTAAAAACATTCAGTACTTC
CASTRTGAKNIQYF
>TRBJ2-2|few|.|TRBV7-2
TGTGCCAGCCCCGGAGGGGGGGCATACACCGGGGAGCTGTTTTTT
CASPGGGAYTGELFF
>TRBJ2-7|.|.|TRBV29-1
TGCAGCGTTAAAGCAACTACGGGCGAGCAGTACTTC
CSVKATTGEQYF
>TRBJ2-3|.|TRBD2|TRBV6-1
TGTGCCAGCAGTGTCGTAGCGGGGGGGCTAGGTGGTAACACAGATACGCAGTATTTT
CASSVVAGGLGGNTDTQYF
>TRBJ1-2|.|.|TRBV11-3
TGTGCCAGCAGCTCCAGGGTTGATGGCTACACCTTC
CASSSRVDGYTF
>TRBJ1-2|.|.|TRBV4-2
TGTGCCAGCAGCCGGGGGGGAGGGTATGGCTACACCTTC
CASSRGGGYGYTF
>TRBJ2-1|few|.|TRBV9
TGTGCCAGCAGCGTAGGGCAGGGGTCCTACAATGAGCAGTTCTTC
CASSVGQGSYNEQFF
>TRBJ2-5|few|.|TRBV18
TGTGCCAGCTCACCACGGGGACTCCAAGAGACCCAGTACTTC
CASSPRGLQETQYF
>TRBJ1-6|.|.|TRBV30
TGTGCCTGGCGCCAGGGCCAATATAATTCACCCCTCCACTTT
CAWRQGQYNSPLHF
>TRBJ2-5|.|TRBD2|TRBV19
TGTGCCAGTAGTATTCTAGCGGGAGTGGGAGAGACCCAGTACTTC
CASSILAGVGETQYF
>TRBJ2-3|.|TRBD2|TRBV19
TGTGCCAGTAGTTCCGGGACTAGCGGGTCCCTTAGCACAGATACGCAGTATTTT
CASSSGTSGSLSTDTQYF
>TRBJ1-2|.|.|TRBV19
TGTGCCAGTAGTATCCCAAAAAAGGGAGGAAAATATGGCTACACCTTC
CASSIPKKGGKYGYTF
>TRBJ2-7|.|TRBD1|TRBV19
TGTGCCAGTAGCTACACACAGGGGGCTTCCTACGAGCAGTACTTC
CASSYTQGASYEQYF
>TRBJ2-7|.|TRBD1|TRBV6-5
TGTGCCAGCAGTTACTCGACAGGGGGGTTCTCCTACGAGCAGTACTTC
CASSYSTGGFSYEQYF
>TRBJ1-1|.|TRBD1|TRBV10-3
TGTGCCATCAGCTCGGGACAGGGGGCTCAGGGTGAAGCTTTCTTT
CAISSGQGAQGEAFF
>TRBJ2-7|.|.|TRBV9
TGTGCCAGCAGCGCCGGGACATCCGGCTCCTACGAGCAGTACTTC
CASSAGTSGSYEQYF
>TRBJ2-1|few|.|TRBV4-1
TGCGCCAGCAGCCAAGCCAGGAAGCAGTTCTTC
CASSQARKQFF
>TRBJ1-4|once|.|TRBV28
TGTGCCAGCAGCTCAACCACAAACCAGTGGGGGGATGAAAAACTGTTTTTT
CASSSTTNQWGDEKLFF
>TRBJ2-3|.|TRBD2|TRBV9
TGTGCCAGCAGCGTATGGACTAGCGGGAGCGCAGATACGCAGTATTTT
CASSVWTSGSADTQYF
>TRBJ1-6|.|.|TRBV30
TGTGCCTGGAGTGTACTAAGGGGTTCCTCACCCCTCCACTTT
CAWSVLRGSSPLHF
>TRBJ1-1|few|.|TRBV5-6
TGTGCCAGCACCCTACAGGGTGAAGCTTTCTTT
CASTLQGEAFF